The present entry profiles one TCR beta chain with its context. Antigen unknown. PCR used 60 Vbeta primers and 13 Jbeta primers. Profiled with immunoSEQ multiplex PCR; TCRdb holds only in-frame clones, not every one. Counted here are fewer than 200,000 clones, roughly 71% occurring once; the ten biggest clones make up roughly 7.4%. The sample belongs to a study of cytomegalovirus exposure and HLA in healthy donors. Findings and limits, study-wide: Sequencing had likely introduced a cluster of highly shared sequence variants as an artifact.

Between the trimmed V and J ends, which lost 5 bases and 7 bases, there was a span of 20 bases. This CDR3 comprises 15 residues. Germline CDR1 reads SGHTA; CDR2 reads FQGNSA. The clonotype comes from a male donor in good health and CMV-seropositive. Sequenced input: PBMCs. The chain links TRBV7-2 to TRBJ1-2; TRBD1 might be the D (5 bases). CDR3 DNA: TGTGCCAGCAGCCCTCAAGGGACTTACGGGTTTGGCTACACCTTC. Its protein product is CASSPQGTYGFGYTF.